Listed below are T cell receptor beta chains from one sample, sequenced in a study of CD8 T cells in ankylosing spondylitis. TCRdb passed the 5' RACE reads through MiXCR, listing each CDR3 protein once. The data hold roughly 180,000 distinct CDR3 sequences, with more than 10% observed a single time. Specimen: blood, either unsorted or a sorted T cell fraction (not recorded which). These receptor sequences come from a male donor with ankylosing spondylitis or in good health (not recorded which). CDR3s include the opening cysteine and the closing phenylalanine or tryptophan. The size of a clone is reported for some rows only, either as once, few or many, or as a class for expanded clones.

v_gene: TRBV4-1; abundance: many; j_gene: TRBJ2-3; CDR3aa: CASSQDERGAGGDTQYF
v_gene: TRBV9; abundance: many; j_gene: TRBJ2-7; CDR3aa: CASSVEGSSYEQYF
v_gene: TRBV10-2; abundance: NA; j_gene: TRBJ1-1; CDR3aa: CASEGPFEAFF
v_gene: TRBV12-3/TRBV12-4; abundance: NA; j_gene: TRBJ1-4; CDR3aa: CASSSPGRGPLPVKLFF
v_gene: TRBV3-1; abundance: NA; j_gene: TRBJ2-7; CDR3aa: CASSQGLAGVREQYF
v_gene: TRBV14; abundance: NA; j_gene: TRBJ1-2; CDR3aa: CASSQGHVSYGYTF
v_gene: TRBV5-1; abundance: NA; j_gene: TRBJ2-5; CDR3aa: CASSPGSSGPHKETQYF
v_gene: TRBV12-3/TRBV12-4; abundance: NA; j_gene: TRBJ2-7; CDR3aa: CASSSGQAPYEQYF
v_gene: TRBV29-1; abundance: NA; j_gene: TRBJ1-2; CDR3aa: CSVEARAAYGYTF
v_gene: TRBV4-1; abundance: few; j_gene: TRBJ2-7; CDR3aa: CASSVRGTAPYEQYF
v_gene: TRBV4-1; abundance: few; j_gene: TRBJ2-7; CDR3aa: CASSRLGTGGENF
v_gene: TRBV20-1; abundance: NA; j_gene: TRBJ1-1; CDR3aa: CSARDRGGHAEAFF
v_gene: TRBV7-9; abundance: few; j_gene: TRBJ2-3; CDR3aa: CASSPAADTQYF
v_gene: TRBV29-1; abundance: few; j_gene: TRBJ2-1; CDR3aa: CSVDWTGAYNEQFF
v_gene: TRBV12-3/TRBV12-4; abundance: NA; j_gene: TRBJ1-5; CDR3aa: CASSFAGVQPQHF
v_gene: TRBV11-1; abundance: NA; j_gene: TRBJ2-7; CDR3aa: CASSLARAAYEQYF
v_gene: TRBV7-9; abundance: NA; j_gene: TRBJ2-7; CDR3aa: CASSEQGQGKNEQYF
v_gene: TRBV20-1; abundance: few; j_gene: TRBJ2-7; CDR3aa: CSARSGAGGYEQYF
v_gene: TRBV4-1; abundance: many; j_gene: TRBJ2-7; CDR3aa: CASSHEGPSYEQYF
v_gene: TRBV6-4; abundance: few; j_gene: TRBJ1-1; CDR3aa: CASSASRQGASEAFF
v_gene: TRBV5-1; abundance: NA; j_gene: TRBJ2-7; CDR3aa: CASSPLGGAFTYEQYF
v_gene: TRBV7-9; abundance: few; j_gene: TRBJ1-2; CDR3aa: CASSLSGDGVYGYTF
v_gene: TRBV6-2/TRBV6-3; abundance: NA; j_gene: TRBJ2-1; CDR3aa: CASSSTLYNEQFF
v_gene: TRBV4-2; abundance: NA; j_gene: TRBJ1-2; CDR3aa: CASSPTGVGLGYTF
v_gene: TRBV20-1; abundance: NA; j_gene: TRBJ2-7; CDR3aa: CSASRTGEGCEQYF
v_gene: TRBV6-4; abundance: few; j_gene: TRBJ2-1; CDR3aa: CASSDWPSGEVNEQFF
v_gene: TRBV27; abundance: few; j_gene: TRBJ2-5; CDR3aa: CASSLGQARETQYF
v_gene: TRBV3-1; abundance: NA; j_gene: TRBJ2-7; CDR3aa: CACSPLGAGGYEQYF
v_gene: TRBV5-6; abundance: few; j_gene: TRBJ1-5; CDR3aa: CASSRGQGARQPQHF
v_gene: TRBV4-1; abundance: NA; j_gene: TRBJ2-3; CDR3aa: CASSQGRADTQYF
v_gene: TRBV4-1; abundance: few; j_gene: TRBJ2-1; CDR3aa: CASSQLPGLAGTYEQFF
v_gene: TRBV20-1; abundance: few; j_gene: TRBJ2-7; CDR3aa: CSARPRSSYEQYF
v_gene: TRBV20-1; abundance: NA; j_gene: TRBJ2-7; CDR3aa: CSARGLSGRADSGEQYF
v_gene: TRBV5-1; abundance: few; j_gene: TRBJ2-5; CDR3aa: CASSLELQETQYF
v_gene: TRBV4-1; abundance: NA; j_gene: TRBJ2-1; CDR3aa: CASSQESGGNEQFF
v_gene: TRBV5-1; abundance: NA; j_gene: TRBJ2-2; CDR3aa: CASSQGDSNTGELFF
v_gene: TRBV7-9; abundance: few; j_gene: TRBJ2-3; CDR3aa: CASSPFGNTDTQYF
v_gene: TRBV10-3; abundance: few; j_gene: TRBJ1-5; CDR3aa: CAISEGGGQPQHF
v_gene: TRBV3-1; abundance: many; j_gene: TRBJ2-7; CDR3aa: CASSQDRGSSYEQYF
v_gene: TRBV15; abundance: NA; j_gene: TRBJ1-1; CDR3aa: CATSRDRSLNTEAFF
v_gene: TRBV3-1; abundance: NA; j_gene: TRBJ2-2; CDR3aa: CASSQDIPGTSGTTAGELFF
v_gene: TRBV20-1; abundance: few; j_gene: TRBJ2-1; CDR3aa: CSAIAGKLYNEQFF
v_gene: TRBV11-3; abundance: few; j_gene: TRBJ2-1; CDR3aa: CASRTGTSGFNEQFF
v_gene: TRBV11-2; abundance: few; j_gene: TRBJ2-7; CDR3aa: CASSLDLTGNEQYF
v_gene: TRBV27; abundance: few; j_gene: TRBJ1-2; CDR3aa: CASSSIGQASNYGYTF
v_gene: TRBV2; abundance: NA; j_gene: TRBJ1-1; CDR3aa: CASSERRPGNTEAFF
v_gene: TRBV27; abundance: NA; j_gene: TRBJ2-7; CDR3aa: CASSSLGDTYEQYF